The 28 T cell receptor beta chains in this list originate from one sample, sequenced in a study of T cell changes during pregnancy in multiple sclerosis. Produced via immunoSEQ multiplex PCR; TCRdb's table is partial and in-frame only. The sample has about 31,000 clones; 87% are singletons. Sequenced here: CD8+ T cells from peripheral blood mononuclear cells, sampled before pregnancy. The receptors shown here come from a female donor with multiple sclerosis, enrolled in a pregnancy study.

V and J are TRBV28 and TRBJ2-7; D is possibly TRBD1 (5 bases). V lost 5 bases and J 2 bases, leaving 25 bases between the germline ends. This CDR3 comprises 18 residues. Looked up from germline, CDR1 is MDHEN and CDR2 is SYDVKM. The CDR3 bases are TGTGCCAGCAGTACCCGGGTTATTACAGGCGGCCCTCCCTACGAGCAGTACTTC. This translates into CASSTRVITGGPPYEQYF.

The V call is TRBV27, the J call TRBJ2-1, with D tentatively TRBD1 (5 bases). The CDR3 totals 14 residues. The V gene's germline CDR1 is MNHEY and CDR2 SMNVEV (reference sequence). Trimming shortened V by 7 bases and J by 6 bases, and 16 bases separated the two germline ends. The CDR3 DNA reads as TGTGCCAGCACCAGGGCGTGGGGCGTCAATGAGCAGTTCTTC. Residues: CASTRAWGVNEQFF.

The chain is built from TRBV15 and TRBJ2-1, with D tentatively TRBD2 (6 bases). This CDR3 contains 13 residues. Between the trimmed V and J ends, which lost 4 bases and 8 bases, there was a span of 12 bases. The germline V gene encodes CDR1 LNHNV and CDR2 YYDKDF (reference sequence). CDR3 sequence: CATSTTRGDEQFF. The CDR3 coding sequence is TGTGCCACCAGCACGACTAGAGGGGATGAGCAGTTCTTC.

The chain uses TRBV27 and TRBJ2-1; D is unresolved. V was trimmed by 2 bases and J by 6 bases, leaving 8 bases between them. The CDR3 extends over 13 amino acids. Germline V gene data show CDR1 as MNHEY and CDR2 as SMNVEV (reference sequence). The CDR3 is CASSLGQFNEQFF. DNA of the CDR3: TGTGCCAGCAGTTTAGGGCAGTTCAATGAGCAGTTCTTC.

CDR3 loop: CASSLSSSGRNNEQFF. The CDR3 DNA is TGTGCCAGCAGTTTATCGAGTAGCGGGCGCAACAATGAGCAGTTCTTC. The chain joins TRBV27 to TRBJ2-1, with TRBD2 identical over 7 bases. The CDR3 sequence is 16 residues long. V lost 0 bases to trimming and J lost 5 bases; unmatched junction nucleotides: 7. Germline values: CDR1 MNHEY, CDR2 SMNVEV (reference sequence).

V gene TRBV9 combines with J gene TRBJ1-3; a possible D gene is TRBD1 (6 bases). Germline V gives CDR1 SGDLS, CDR2 YYNGEE. The CDR3 is made up of 15 amino acids. V was cut by 0 bases and J by 4 bases, with 11 bases left in between. In DNA, the CDR3 is TGTGCCAGCAGCGTAGAAGGGGGTTGGGGAAACACCATATATTTT. Residues: CASSVEGGWGNTIYF.

The chain has TRBV5-4 and TRBJ2-2; 8 bases align to TRBD2. The CDR3 runs 16 residues. V lost 1 base and J lost 6; bases outside the gene matches: 8. Germline CDR1 and CDR2: SGHNT and YYREEE (reference sequence). The CDR3 nucleotides are TGTGCCAGCAGCTTGAGTCCGGGCGGGGGGTCCGGGGAGCTGTTTTTT. Its translation is CASSLSPGGGSGELFF.

The chain joins TRBV27 to TRBJ1-5, with D maybe TRBD1 (6 bases). V lost 0 bases to trimming and J lost 8 bases, with 14 bases between them. Germline V CDR1 and CDR2: MNHEY, SMNVEV (reference sequence). The CDR3 contains 15 residues. Here the CDR3 reads CASSLSGQGREPQHF. As DNA, the CDR3 is TGTGCCAGCAGTTTATCTGGGCAGGGGAGGGAGCCCCAGCATTTT.

This clone was picked up a small number of times. The genes are TRBV9 and TRBJ1-1; D gene uncertain. V lost 4 bases and J 5 bases, leaving 15 bases between the germline ends. The CDR3 has 14 amino acids. CDR1 and CDR2 from the germline V gene are SGDLS and YYNGEE. This chain's CDR3 is CASSLISSGTEAFF. DNA for the CDR3: TGTGCCAGCAGCCTAATCTCGTCGGGGACTGAAGCTTTCTTT.

This clone was counted a few times. This chain uses TRBV4-3 with TRBJ1-1; D gene ambiguous. The V and J ends lost 0 bases and 7 bases respectively, with 9 bases between them. This CDR3 region has 13 residues. From germline, CDR1 is LGHNA and CDR2 YSLEER. CDR3 nucleotide sequence: TGCGCCAGCAGCCAAGAAATCGGTAATGAAGCTTTCTTT. Translating it yields CASSQEIGNEAFF.

The chain carries TRBV4-2 and TRBJ1-6, with a possible D match to TRBD1 (6 bases). The germline V and J ends were trimmed by 4 bases and 7 bases, with 11 bases remaining between them. There are 14 residues in the CDR3. The germline gives CDR1 LGHNA, CDR2 YNFKEQ. The CDR3 DNA reads as TGTGCCAGCAGCCCCCCAGGGGACAATTCACCCCTCCACTTT. This sequence encodes CASSPPGDNSPLHF.

V is TRBV27 and J is TRBJ1-2; 7 positions agree with TRBD1. V was clipped by 9 bases and J by 5 bases; unmatched bases: 15. Per germline, CDR1 MNHEY and CDR2 SMNVEV (reference sequence). CDR3 length equals 15 residues. As DNA, the CDR3 is TGTGCCAGTCGCCAGACAGGGAGGCTGGGGTATGGCTACACCTTC. It yields the protein CASRQTGRLGYGYTF.

The chain is built from TRBV11-3 and TRBJ2-3, with D perhaps matching TRBD1 (5 bases). This CDR3 is 14 amino acids long. Germline CDR1 is SGHNT and CDR2 is YENEEA. With 2 bases removed from V and 7 bases from J, the gap between germline ends came to 13 bases. This chain's CDR3 is CASSLSRARYTQYF. CDR3 in DNA: TGTGCCAGCAGCTTAAGCAGGGCGAGATATACGCAGTATTTT.

The chain is built from TRBV4-1 and TRBJ1-2; tentatively, D is TRBD1 (6 bases). V was shortened by 0 bases and J by 2 bases, with 10 bases between the two germline ends. CDR1 is MGHRA, CDR2 YSYEKL, per germline. The CDR3 runs to 15 residues. CDR3 coding DNA: TGCGCCAGCAGCCAAGATCTTGGACAGAACTATGGCTACACCTTC. Translated: CASSQDLGQNYGYTF.

This rearrangement joins TRBV5-4 to TRBJ2-1, with 8 positions matching TRBD1. Per the germline V gene, CDR1 is SGHNT and CDR2 is YYREEE (reference sequence). The CDR3 length is 14 residues. The V segment lost 6 bases and the J segment 7 bases; nucleotides outside the gene matches: 9. CDR3 nucleotide sequence: TGTGCCAGCACCCAGGACAGGGCCACGAATGAGCAGTTCTTC. The encoded protein is CASTQDRATNEQFF.

This clone is a singleton in its sample. The V call is TRBV4-3, the J call TRBJ2-7; 8 bases are a match to TRBD2. Germline lookup yields CDR1 LGHNA and CDR2 YSLEER. The ends lost 1 base at V and 6 bases at J; junction bases unmatched: 11. The CDR3 runs 16 residues. CDR3 DNA: TGCGCCAGCAGCCAAGGTCGAGCGGGGGTAGAGCGCGAGCAGTACTTC. This translates into CASSQGRAGVEREQYF.

The J gene is TRBJ2-7, the V gene TRBV5-6, with D tentatively TRBD1 (6 bases). The CDR3 covers 14 residues. Germline-derived CDR1 and CDR2 are SGHDT and YYEEEE. The germline V and J ends were trimmed by 0 bases and 5 bases, with 12 bases remaining between them. The CDR3 DNA follows: TGTGCCAGCAGCTTGGGTACAGGGTTAAACGAGCAGTACTTC. Protein product: CASSLGTGLNEQYF.

J is TRBJ2-2 and V is TRBV7-9; tentatively, D is TRBD1 (6 bases). In germline, CDR1 is SEHNR, CDR2 FQNEAQ (reference sequence). The V end was cut by 5 bases, the J end by 6 bases, with 19 bases between. The CDR3 spans 16 residues. CDR3 DNA: TGTGCCAGCAGCACCGGACAGCAACAAGCGTCCGGGGAGCTGTTTTTT. Translating it yields CASSTGQQQASGELFF.

This rearrangement joins TRBV6-4 to TRBJ2-1; 10 positions agree with TRBD2. The V segment lost 2 bases and the J segment 6 bases; nucleotides outside the gene matches: 1. Germline assignment: CDR1 MRHNA and CDR2 SNTAGT. The CDR3 sequence is 14 residues long. CDR3 sequence: CASSDSGGANEQFF. CDR3 coding DNA: TGTGCCAGCAGTGACAGCGGGGGGGCCAATGAGCAGTTCTTC.

This sequence joins TRBV27 and TRBJ1-5, with no clear D. Germline V lookup: CDR1 MNHEY, CDR2 SMNVEV (reference sequence). Trimming removed 5 bases from V and 1 base from J, with 9 bases in between. The CDR3 has 14 amino acids. In nucleotides, the CDR3 is TGTGCCAGCAGTCCGGGCGGGAGCAATCAGCCCCAGCATTTT. Its translation is CASSPGGSNQPQHF.

This chain links TRBV4-3 with TRBJ2-7, with 10 bases fitting TRBD1. CDR3 size: 14 residues. Per the germline V gene, CDR1 is LGHNA and CDR2 is YSLEER. Losses at the gene ends were 5 bases for V and 3 bases for J; bases not matched to a gene: 4. The CDR3 spells CASSFGTGDYEQYF. The CDR3 DNA is TGCGCCAGCAGCTTCGGGACAGGGGACTACGAGCAGTACTTC.

This rearrangement joins TRBV4-3 to TRBJ2-3, with 11 bases aligning to TRBD2. The CDR3 extends over 16 amino acids. With V trimmed by 0 bases and J by 3 bases, 2 bases remained unmatched. Germline lookup yields CDR1 LGHNA and CDR2 YSLEER. The CDR3 nucleotides read TGCGCCAGCAGCCAAGATAGCGGGGGGGCGACAGATACGCAGTATTTT. It yields the protein CASSQDSGGATDTQYF.

The chain carries TRBV18 and TRBJ2-5; D gene unclear. Germline assignment: CDR1 KGHSH and CDR2 LQKENI. This CDR3 is 12 amino acids long. V lost 0 bases to trimming and J lost 5 bases, with 4 bases between them. The CDR3, as DNA: TGTGCCAGCTCACCACCGTATGAGACCCAGTACTTC. The encoded protein is CASSPPYETQYF.

The J gene is TRBJ1-6, the V gene TRBV30; TRBD1 is a possible D gene (6 bases). V lost 5 bases and J lost 5, with 10 bases in between. CDR3 size: 13 residues. From germline, CDR1 is GTSNPN and CDR2 SVGIG (reference sequence). The CDR3, as DNA: TGTGCCTGGGGGGGGGCTAATAATTCACCCCTCCACTTT. This translates into CAWGGANNSPLHF.

The chain joins TRBV7-9 to TRBJ2-1; TRBD2 matches at 9 bases. J lost 3 bases, V lost 1 base, and 4 bases had no gene match. Germline lookup yields CDR1 SEHNR and CDR2 FQNEAQ (reference sequence). The CDR3 contains 16 residues. The chain's CDR3 is CASSLVAGDFYNEQFF. Here the CDR3 DNA reads TGTGCCAGCAGCTTAGTAGCGGGGGACTTCTACAATGAGCAGTTCTTC.

This clone was found once. The chain employs TRBV4-3 and TRBJ2-7; 11 positions agree with TRBD2. Looked up from germline, CDR1 is LGHNA and CDR2 is YSLEER. J gave up 5 bases and V 5 bases, and 8 bases lay outside the gene matches. The CDR3 contains 15 residues. CDR3 coding DNA: TGCGCCAGCAGCACCCAACTAGCGGGGGAACACGAGCAGTACTTC. Residues: CASSTQLAGEHEQYF.

The V gene is TRBV28, the J gene TRBJ1-2; 7 nucleotides agree with TRBD1. V shed 5 bases, J shed 4 bases, and the junction held 10 bases outside the gene matches. This CDR3 has 15 amino acids. Germline V lookup: CDR1 MDHEN, CDR2 SYDVKM. Here the CDR3 reads CASSGHDRVAYGYTF. DNA for the CDR3: TGTGCCAGCAGTGGACACGACAGGGTAGCCTATGGCTACACCTTC.

This sequence joins TRBV4-1 and TRBJ2-7, with 10 bases aligning to TRBD1. With 3 bases clipped from V and 6 bases from J, the junction kept 11 bases outside the gene matches. Germline CDR1 and CDR2: MGHRA and YSYEKL. The CDR3 length is 16 residues. CDR3 sequence: CASSQGAGTGVSEQYF. The CDR3 DNA follows: TGCGCCAGCAGCCAGGGAGCCGGGACAGGGGTGTCCGAGCAGTACTTC.